This T cell receptor (beta chain) stems from a study of T cells in Graves' hyperthyroidism and ophthalmopathy. Study results and limitations: Clonotypes that were expanded in thyroid above 0.001 mostly appeared in blood too. Model output signaled ophthalmopathy a median about 6.3 months ahead of onset.

Ophthalmopathy patients had Clinical Activity Score at least 3, NOSPECS grade at least 4, duration under 3 months. Researchers barred patients who had uncontrolled infection, other autoimmune disease, pregnancy or lactation. About this clonotype itself: The antigen remains undetermined.

V was cut by 2 bases and J by 0 bases, with 8 bases left in between. The CDR3 is 15 amino acids. The germline gives CDR1 MNHEY, CDR2 SMNVEV (reference sequence). The source material, RNA transcripts, was used to amplify TCR beta CDR3 regions. Primed by the HTBI set, a first-round RT-PCR was run on the TCR CDR3. TCRdb re-called the multiplex PCR reads through MiXCR, storing one row per CDR3 protein. The sample carries around 300,000 distinct CDR3 sequences, 20% to 25% recorded once. The chain employs TRBV27 and TRBJ1-5, with unresolved D. The TCR sequence derives from a man aged 25 to 45 with Graves' ophthalmopathy. Source material: blood. The CDR3 DNA is TGTGCCAGCAGTTTAGGCAGTGATAGCAATCAGCCCCAGCATTTT. Amino acid sequence: CASSLGSDSNQPQHF.